This T cell receptor (beta chain) was documented in a study of cytomegalovirus exposure and HLA in healthy donors. Notes on the study in general: There was a cluster of highly shared sequence variants that was likely a sequencing artifact. Donors were assumed by presence/absence analyses to have roughly uniform sequencing depth. Altogether, some 170 TCR beta chains were recorded as cytomegalovirus-associated.

The length of the CDR3 is 13 residues. With 5 bases removed from V and 4 bases from J, the gap between germline ends came to 13 bases. Per the germline V gene, CDR1 is SGHRS and CDR2 is YFSETQ. A remark on this clone: Its specificity is unknown.

It was healthy bone marrow donors who served as donors. PCR used 60 Vbeta primers and 13 Jbeta primers. The table came from immunoSEQ multiplex PCR; TCRdb's copy has only in-frame clones and leaves some out. Here the sample spans around 94,000 clones, approximately 80% being singletons. Sequencing used PBMCs. This TCR derives from a male donor in good health and CMV-seropositive. The J gene is TRBJ2-7, the V gene TRBV5-1, with D maybe TRBD1 (6 bases). The CDR3 spells CASSAGTHYEQYF. The CDR3 DNA is TGCGCCAGCAGTGCCGGGACACATTACGAGCAGTACTTC. The whole variable domain, filled in from reference TRBV5-1 and TRBJ2-7, reads KAGVTQTPRYLIKTRGQQVTLSCSPISGHRSVSWYQQTPGQGLQFLFEYFSETQRNKGNFPGRFSGRQFSNSRSEMNVSTLELGDSALYLCASSAGTHYEQYFGPGTRLTVT.